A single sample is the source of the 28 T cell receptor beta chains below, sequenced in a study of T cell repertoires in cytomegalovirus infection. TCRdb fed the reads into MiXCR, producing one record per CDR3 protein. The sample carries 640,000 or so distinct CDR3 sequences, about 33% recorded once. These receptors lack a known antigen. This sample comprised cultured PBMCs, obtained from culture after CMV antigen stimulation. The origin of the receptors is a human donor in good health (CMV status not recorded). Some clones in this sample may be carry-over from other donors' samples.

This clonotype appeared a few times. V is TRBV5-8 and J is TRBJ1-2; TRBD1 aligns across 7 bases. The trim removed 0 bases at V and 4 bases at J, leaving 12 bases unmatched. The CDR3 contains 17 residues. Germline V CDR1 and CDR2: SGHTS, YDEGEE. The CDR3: CASSLVGMTGIFYGYTF. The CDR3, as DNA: TGTGCCAGCAGCTTGGTGGGGATGACAGGGATCTTCTATGGCTACACCTTC.

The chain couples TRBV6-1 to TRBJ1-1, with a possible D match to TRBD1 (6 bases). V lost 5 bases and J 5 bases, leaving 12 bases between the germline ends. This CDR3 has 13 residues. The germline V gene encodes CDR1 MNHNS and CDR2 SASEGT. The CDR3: CASSTGSKTEAFF. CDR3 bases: TGTGCCAGCAGTACAGGGAGTAAAACTGAAGCTTTCTTT.

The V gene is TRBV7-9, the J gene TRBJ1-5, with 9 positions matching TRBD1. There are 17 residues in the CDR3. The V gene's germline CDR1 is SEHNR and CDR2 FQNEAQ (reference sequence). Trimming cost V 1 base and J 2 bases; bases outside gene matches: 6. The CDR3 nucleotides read TGTGCCAGCAGCTTAGGTACAGGGGGCAAGGGCAATCAGCCCCAGCATTTT. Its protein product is CASSLGTGGKGNQPQHF.

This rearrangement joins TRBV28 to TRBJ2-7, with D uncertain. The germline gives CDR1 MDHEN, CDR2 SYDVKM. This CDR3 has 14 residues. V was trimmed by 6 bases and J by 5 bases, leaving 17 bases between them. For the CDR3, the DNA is TGTGCCAGCAGGGGATTTGATTCGGTTGACGAGCAGTACTTC. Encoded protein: CASRGFDSVDEQYF.

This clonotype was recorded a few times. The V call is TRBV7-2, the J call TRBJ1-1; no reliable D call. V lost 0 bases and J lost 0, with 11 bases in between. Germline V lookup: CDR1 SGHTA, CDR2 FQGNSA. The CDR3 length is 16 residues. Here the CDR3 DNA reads TGTGCCAGCAGCTTAGCGAGACTGGGTGTGAACACTGAAGCTTTCTTT. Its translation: CASSLARLGVNTEAFF.

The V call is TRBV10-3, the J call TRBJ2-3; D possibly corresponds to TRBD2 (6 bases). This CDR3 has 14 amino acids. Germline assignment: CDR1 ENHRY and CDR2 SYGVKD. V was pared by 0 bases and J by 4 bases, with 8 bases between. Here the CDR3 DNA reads TGTGCCATCAGTGAGTCGGAGGGATCAGATACGCAGTATTTT. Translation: CAISESEGSDTQYF.

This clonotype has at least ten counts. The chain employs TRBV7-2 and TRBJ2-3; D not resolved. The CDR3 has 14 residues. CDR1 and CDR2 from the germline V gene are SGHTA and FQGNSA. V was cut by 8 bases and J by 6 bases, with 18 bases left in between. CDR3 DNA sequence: TGTGCCAGCCTACCATGGAACGGGCGGGATACGCAGTATTTT. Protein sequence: CASLPWNGRDTQYF.

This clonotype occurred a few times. CDR3 sequence (DNA): TGCGCCAGCAGCCAGCCCAGGGAAACCAATGAGCAGTTCTTC. This sequence encodes CASSQPRETNEQFF. The rearrangement joins TRBV4-1 to TRBJ2-1, with a possible D match to TRBD1 (5 bases). The CDR3 sequence is 14 residues long. Germline lookup yields CDR1 MGHRA and CDR2 YSYEKL. V was cut by 3 bases and J by 6 bases, with 12 bases left in between.

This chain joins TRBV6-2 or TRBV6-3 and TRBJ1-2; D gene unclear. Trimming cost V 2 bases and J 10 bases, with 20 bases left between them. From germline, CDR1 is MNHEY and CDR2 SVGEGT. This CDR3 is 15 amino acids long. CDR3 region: CASSYPVMRILVYTF. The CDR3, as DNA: TGTGCCAGCAGTTACCCCGTCATGCGGATCTTAGTCTACACCTTC.

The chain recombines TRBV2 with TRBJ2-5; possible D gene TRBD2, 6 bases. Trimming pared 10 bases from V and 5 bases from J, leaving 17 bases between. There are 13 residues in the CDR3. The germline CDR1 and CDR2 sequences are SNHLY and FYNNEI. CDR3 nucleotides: TGTGCCACCGCGAAGGGGCTAGCGGAGACCCAGTACTTC. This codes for CATAKGLAETQYF.

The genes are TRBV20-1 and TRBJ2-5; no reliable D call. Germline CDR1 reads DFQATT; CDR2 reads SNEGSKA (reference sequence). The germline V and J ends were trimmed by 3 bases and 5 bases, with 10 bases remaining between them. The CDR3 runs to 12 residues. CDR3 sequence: CSASPRLETQYF. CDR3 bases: TGCAGTGCTAGCCCAAGGTTGGAGACCCAGTACTTC.

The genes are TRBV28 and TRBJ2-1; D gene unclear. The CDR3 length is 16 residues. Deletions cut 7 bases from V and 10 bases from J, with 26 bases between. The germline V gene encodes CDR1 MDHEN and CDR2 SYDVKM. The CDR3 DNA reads TGTGCCAGCACCCCATCGATCCCCGGCCCTCCCTCGGAGCAGTTCTTC. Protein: CASTPSIPGPPSEQFF.

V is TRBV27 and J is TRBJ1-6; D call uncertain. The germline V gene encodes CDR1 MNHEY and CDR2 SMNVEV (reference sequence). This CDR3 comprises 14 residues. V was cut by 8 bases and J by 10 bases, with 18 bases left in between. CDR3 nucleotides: TGTGCCAGCCACGGATCTCTAGGACGATCACCCCTCCACTTT. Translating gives CASHGSLGRSPLHF.

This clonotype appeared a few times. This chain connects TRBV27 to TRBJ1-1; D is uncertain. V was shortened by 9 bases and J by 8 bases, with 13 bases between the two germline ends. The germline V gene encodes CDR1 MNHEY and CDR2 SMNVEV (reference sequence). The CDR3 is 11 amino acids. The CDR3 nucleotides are TGTGCCAGTCACAAGGGAAGGGAAGCTTTCTTT. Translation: CASHKGREAFF.

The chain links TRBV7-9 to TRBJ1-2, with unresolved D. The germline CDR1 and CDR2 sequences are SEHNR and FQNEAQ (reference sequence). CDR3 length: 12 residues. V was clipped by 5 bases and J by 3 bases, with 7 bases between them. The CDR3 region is CASSPNYYGYTF. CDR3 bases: TGTGCCAGCAGCCCTAATTACTATGGCTACACCTTC. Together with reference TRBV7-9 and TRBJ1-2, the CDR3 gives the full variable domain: DTGVSQNPRHKITKRGQNVTFRCDPISEHNRLYWYRQTLGQGPEFLTYFQNEAQLEKSRLLSDRFSAERPKGSFSTLEIQRTEQGDSAMYLCASSPNYYGYTFGSGTRLTVV.

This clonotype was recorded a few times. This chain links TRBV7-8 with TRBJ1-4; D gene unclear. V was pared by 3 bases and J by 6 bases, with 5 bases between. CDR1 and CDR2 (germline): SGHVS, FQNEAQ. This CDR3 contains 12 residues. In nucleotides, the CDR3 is TGTGCCAGCAGCTTCGGGGATGAAAAACTGTTTTTT. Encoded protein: CASSFGDEKLFF.

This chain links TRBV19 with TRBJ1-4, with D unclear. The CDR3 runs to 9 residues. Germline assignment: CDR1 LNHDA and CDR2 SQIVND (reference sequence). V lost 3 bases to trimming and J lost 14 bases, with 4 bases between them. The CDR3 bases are TGTGCCAGTAGTATGGGGCTGTTTTTT. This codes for CASSMGLFF.

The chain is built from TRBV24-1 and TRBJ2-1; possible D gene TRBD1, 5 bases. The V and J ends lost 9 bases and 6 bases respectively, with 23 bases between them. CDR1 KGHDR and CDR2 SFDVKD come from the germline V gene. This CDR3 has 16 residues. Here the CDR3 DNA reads TGTGCCACCTTCGAGCGAACGGACATAGGGCTCAATGAGCAGTTCTTC. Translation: CATFERTDIGLNEQFF.

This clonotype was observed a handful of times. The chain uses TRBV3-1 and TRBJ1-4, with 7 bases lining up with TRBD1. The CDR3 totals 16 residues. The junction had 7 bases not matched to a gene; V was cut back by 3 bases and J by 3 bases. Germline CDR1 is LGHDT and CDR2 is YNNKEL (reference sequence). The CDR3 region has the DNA TGTGCCAGCAGCCAGGACTGGGACAGCTCTAATGAAAAACTGTTTTTT. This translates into CASSQDWDSSNEKLFF.

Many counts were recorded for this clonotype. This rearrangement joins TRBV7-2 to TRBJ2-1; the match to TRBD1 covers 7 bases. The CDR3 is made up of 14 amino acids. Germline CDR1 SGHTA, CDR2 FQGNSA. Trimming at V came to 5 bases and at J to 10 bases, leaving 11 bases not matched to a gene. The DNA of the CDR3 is TGTGCCAGCAGCACCCCCGACAGGGTTTGGGAGCAGTTCTTC. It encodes CASSTPDRVWEQFF. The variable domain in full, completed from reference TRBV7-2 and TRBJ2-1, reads GAGVSQSPSNKVTEKGKDVELRCDPISGHTALYWYRQSLGQGLEFLIYFQGNSAPDKSGLPSDRFSAERTGGSVSTLTIQRTQQEDSAVYLCASSTPDRVWEQFFGPGTRLTVL.

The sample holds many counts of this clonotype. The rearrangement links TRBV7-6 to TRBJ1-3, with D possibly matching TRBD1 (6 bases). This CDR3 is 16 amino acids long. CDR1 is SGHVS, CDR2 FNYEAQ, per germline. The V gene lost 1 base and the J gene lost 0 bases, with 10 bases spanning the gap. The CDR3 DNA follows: TGTGCCAGCAGCTTAGAGGACAGTTACTCTGGAAACACCATATATTTT. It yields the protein CASSLEDSYSGNTIYF.

In nucleotides, the CDR3 is TGTGCCAGCAGTCTATGGGACGGTGGCTACGAGCAGTACTTC. It specifies CASSLWDGGYEQYF. V is TRBV6-1 and J is TRBJ2-7; D tentatively fits TRBD1 or TRBD2 (5 bases each). CDR1 is MNHNS, CDR2 SASEGT, per germline. Deletions cut 5 bases from V and 3 bases from J, with 14 bases between. CDR3 length equals 14 residues.

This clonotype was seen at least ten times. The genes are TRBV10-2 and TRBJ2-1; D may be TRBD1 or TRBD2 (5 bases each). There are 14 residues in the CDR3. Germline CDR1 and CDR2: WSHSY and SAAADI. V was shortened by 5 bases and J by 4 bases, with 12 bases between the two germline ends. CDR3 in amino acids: CASSPLGTYNEQFF. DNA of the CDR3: TGCGCCAGCAGTCCACTCGGGACGTACAATGAGCAGTTCTTC.

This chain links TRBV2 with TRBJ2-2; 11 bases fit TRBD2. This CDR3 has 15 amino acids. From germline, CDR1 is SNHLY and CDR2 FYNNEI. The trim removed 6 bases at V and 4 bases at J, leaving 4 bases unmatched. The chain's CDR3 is CASRLAGVGTGELFF. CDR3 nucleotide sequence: TGTGCCAGCAGACTAGCGGGAGTTGGCACCGGGGAGCTGTTTTTT. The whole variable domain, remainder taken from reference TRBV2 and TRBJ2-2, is EPEVTQTPSHQVTQMGQEVILRCVPISNHLYFYWYRQILGQKVEFLVSFYNNEISEKSEIFDDQFSVERPDGSNFTLKIRSTKLEDSAMYFCASRLAGVGTGELFFGEGSRLTVL.

The CDR3 DNA sequence: TGTGCCAGCTTCGAGGATAGGGTAGGGTCTTCTGGCTACACCTTC. Amino acids: CASFEDRVGSSGYTF. The V call is TRBV12-3 or TRBV12-4, the J call TRBJ1-2; D is unclear. The V end lost 8 bases, the J end lost 7 bases, and 23 bases lay between the germline ends. The CDR3 spans 15 residues.

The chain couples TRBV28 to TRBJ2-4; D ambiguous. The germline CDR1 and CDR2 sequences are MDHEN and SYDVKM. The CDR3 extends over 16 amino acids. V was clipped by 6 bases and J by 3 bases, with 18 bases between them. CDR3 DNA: TGTGCCAGCAGCGGTGCCCGGGCGTTGGGCAAAAACATTCAGTACTTC. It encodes CASSGARALGKNIQYF.

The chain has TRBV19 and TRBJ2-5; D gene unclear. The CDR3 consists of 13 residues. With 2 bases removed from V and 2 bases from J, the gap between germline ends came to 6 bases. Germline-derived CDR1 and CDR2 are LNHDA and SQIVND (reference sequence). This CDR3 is CASSIKGQETQYF. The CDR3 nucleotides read TGTGCCAGTAGTATAAAGGGTCAAGAGACCCAGTACTTC.

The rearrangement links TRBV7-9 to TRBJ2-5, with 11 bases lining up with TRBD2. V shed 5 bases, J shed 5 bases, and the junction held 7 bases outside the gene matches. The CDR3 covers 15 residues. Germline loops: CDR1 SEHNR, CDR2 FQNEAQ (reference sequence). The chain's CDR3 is CASSSTSGRLETQYF. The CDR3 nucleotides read TGTGCCAGCAGCAGTACTAGCGGGAGACTTGAGACCCAGTACTTC.